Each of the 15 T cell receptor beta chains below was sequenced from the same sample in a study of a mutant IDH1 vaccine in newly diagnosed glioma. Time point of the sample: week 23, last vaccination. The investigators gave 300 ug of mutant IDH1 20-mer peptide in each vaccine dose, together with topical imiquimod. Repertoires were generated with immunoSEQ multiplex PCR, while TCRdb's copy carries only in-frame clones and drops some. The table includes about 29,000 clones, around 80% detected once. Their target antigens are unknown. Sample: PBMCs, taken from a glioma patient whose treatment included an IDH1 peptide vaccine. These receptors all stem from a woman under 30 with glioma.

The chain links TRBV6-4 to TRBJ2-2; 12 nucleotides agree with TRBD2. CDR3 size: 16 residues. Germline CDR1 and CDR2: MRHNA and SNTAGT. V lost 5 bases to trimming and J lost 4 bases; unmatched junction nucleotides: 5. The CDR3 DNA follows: TGTGCCAGCAGTCCCCTAGCGGGGGGGCTCACCGGGGAGCTGTTTTTT. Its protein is CASSPLAGGLTGELFF.

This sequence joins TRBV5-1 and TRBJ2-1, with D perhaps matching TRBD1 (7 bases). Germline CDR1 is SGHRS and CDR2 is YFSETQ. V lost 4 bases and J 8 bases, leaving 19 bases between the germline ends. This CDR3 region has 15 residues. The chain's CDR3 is CASSPFPTGRHEQFF. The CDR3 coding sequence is TGCGCCAGCAGCCCGTTCCCGACAGGGAGGCATGAGCAGTTCTTC.

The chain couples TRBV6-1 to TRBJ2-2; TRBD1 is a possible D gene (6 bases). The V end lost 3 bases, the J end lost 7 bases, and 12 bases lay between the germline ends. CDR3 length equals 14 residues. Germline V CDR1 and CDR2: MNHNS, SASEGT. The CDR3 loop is CASSDYLRGGELFF. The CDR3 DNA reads TGTGCCAGCAGTGACTACCTCAGGGGCGGGGAGCTGTTTTTT.

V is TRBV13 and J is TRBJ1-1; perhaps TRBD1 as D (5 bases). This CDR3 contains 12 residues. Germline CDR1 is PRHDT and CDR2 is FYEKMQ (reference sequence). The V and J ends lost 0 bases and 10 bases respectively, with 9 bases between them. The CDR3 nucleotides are TGTGCCAGCAGCTTAGGAGGGGTTGGAGCTTTCTTT. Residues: CASSLGGVGAFF.

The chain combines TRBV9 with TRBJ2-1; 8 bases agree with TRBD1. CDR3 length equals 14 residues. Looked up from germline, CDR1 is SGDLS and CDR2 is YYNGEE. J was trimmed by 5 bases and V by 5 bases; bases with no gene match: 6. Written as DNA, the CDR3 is TGTGCCAGCAGTGACAGGGGCGAGGACAATGAGCAGTTCTTC. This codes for CASSDRGEDNEQFF.

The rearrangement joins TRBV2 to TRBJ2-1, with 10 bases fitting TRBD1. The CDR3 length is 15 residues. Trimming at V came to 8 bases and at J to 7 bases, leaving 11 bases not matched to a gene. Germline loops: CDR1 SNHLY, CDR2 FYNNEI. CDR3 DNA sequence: TGTGCCAGCGGCCGGGGGACAGGGGTTTTGAATGAGCAGTTCTTC. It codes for CASGRGTGVLNEQFF.

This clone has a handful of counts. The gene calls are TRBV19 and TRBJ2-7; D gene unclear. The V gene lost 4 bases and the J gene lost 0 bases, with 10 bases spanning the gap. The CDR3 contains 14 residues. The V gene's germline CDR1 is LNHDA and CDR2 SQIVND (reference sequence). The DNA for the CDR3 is TGTGCCAGTAGTAATCCGGTCTTCTCCTACGAGCAGTACTTC. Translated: CASSNPVFSYEQYF.

In DNA, the CDR3 is TGTGCCAGTAGCCGGATCGGACTAGCGGGAGGTGGGACCGGGGAGCTGTTTTTT. Its translation: CASSRIGLAGGGTGELFF. The rearrangement links TRBV19 to TRBJ2-2, with TRBD2 identical over 14 bases. J gave up 5 bases and V 6 bases, and 11 bases lay outside the gene matches. CDR1 is LNHDA, CDR2 SQIVND, per germline (reference sequence). CDR3 length: 18 amino acids.

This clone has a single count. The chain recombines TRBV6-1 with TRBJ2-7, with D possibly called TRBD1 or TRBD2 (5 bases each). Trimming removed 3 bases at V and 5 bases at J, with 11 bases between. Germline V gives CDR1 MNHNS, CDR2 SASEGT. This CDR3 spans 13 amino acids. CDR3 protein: CASSDVWGNEQYF. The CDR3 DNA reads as TGTGCCAGCAGTGACGTATGGGGGAACGAGCAGTACTTC.

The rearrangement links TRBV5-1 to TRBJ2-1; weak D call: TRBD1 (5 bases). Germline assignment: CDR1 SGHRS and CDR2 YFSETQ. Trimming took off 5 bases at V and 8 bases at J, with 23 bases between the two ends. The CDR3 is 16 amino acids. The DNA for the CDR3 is TGCGCCAGCAGAATAAGCCGAGACAGTACGTTTTATGAGCAGTTCTTC. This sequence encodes CASRISRDSTFYEQFF.

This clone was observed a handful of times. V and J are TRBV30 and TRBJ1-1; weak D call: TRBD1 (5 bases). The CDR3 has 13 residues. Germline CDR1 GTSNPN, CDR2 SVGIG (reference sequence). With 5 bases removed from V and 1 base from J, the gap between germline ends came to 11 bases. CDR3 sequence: CAWYRTQNTEAFF. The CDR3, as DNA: TGTGCCTGGTACAGGACGCAGAACACTGAAGCTTTCTTT.

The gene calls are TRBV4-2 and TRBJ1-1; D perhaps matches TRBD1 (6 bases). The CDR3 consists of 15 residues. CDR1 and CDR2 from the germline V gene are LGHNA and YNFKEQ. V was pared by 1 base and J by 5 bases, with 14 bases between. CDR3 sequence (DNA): TGTGCCAGCAGCCAAGGGCTGGCAGGGGAGACTGAAGCTTTCTTT. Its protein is CASSQGLAGETEAFF.

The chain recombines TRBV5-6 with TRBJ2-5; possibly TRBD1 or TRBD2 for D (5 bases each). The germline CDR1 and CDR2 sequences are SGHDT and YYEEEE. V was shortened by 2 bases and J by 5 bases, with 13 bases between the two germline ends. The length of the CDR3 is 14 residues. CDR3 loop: CASSLMGRAETQYF. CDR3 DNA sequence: TGTGCCAGCAGCTTAATGGGACGAGCGGAGACCCAGTACTTC. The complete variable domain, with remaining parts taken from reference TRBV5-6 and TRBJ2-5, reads DAGVTQSPTHLIKTRGQQVTLRCSPKSGHDTVSWYQQALGQGPQFIFQYYEEEERQRGNFPDRFSGHQFPNYSSELNVNALLLGDSALYLCASSLMGRAETQYFGPGTRLLVL.

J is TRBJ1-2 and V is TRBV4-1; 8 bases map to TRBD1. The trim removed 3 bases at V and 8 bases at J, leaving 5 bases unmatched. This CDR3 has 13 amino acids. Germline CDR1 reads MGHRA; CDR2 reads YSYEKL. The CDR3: CASSQGDRWGYTF. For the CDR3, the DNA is TGCGCCAGCAGCCAGGGGGACAGGTGGGGCTACACCTTC.

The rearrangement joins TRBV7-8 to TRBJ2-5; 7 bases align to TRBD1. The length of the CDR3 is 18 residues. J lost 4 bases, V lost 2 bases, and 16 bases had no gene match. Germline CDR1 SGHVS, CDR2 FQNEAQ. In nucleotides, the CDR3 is TGTGCCAGCAGCTTAAGGAGCTCAGACAGGGCGGGTAGAGAGACCCAGTACTTC. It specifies CASSLRSSDRAGRETQYF.